The rows below give T cell receptor beta chains drawn from one sample of a study of radiotherapy plus CTLA-4 blockade in lung cancer. Data came from immunoSEQ multiplex PCR; TCRdb stores just in-frame clones and leaves some out. The repertoire consists of about 80,000 clones, with about 88% occurring once and the leading ten covering around 0.8%. The material sequenced was peripheral blood, taken from a patient treated with radiotherapy plus ipilimumab. All receptors come from a human donor with non-small cell lung cancer who had stable disease on radiotherapy plus ipilimumab. Each CDR3 is given without its conserved first and last residue.

j_call v_call cdr3_aa
TRBJ1-6 TRBV6-5 ASTQFRQLNSPLH
TRBJ1-2 TRBV28 ASSLRGMDYGYT
TRBJ2-1 TRBV28 ASSFRAGNLYNEQF
TRBJ2-7 TRBV25-1 ASSPRGGEAYEQY
TRBJ1-4 TRBV29-1 SVVGFINEKLF
TRBJ2-2 TRBV19 ASSSPGQGLGELF
TRBJ1-4 TRBV18 ASSRNSGQNEKLF
TRBJ2-5 TRBV20-1 STRTQETQY
TRBJ2-6 TRBV6-5 ASTKGSSGANVLT
TRBJ1-2 TRBV7-9 ASSPRQGSGYT